This T cell receptor (beta chain) originates from a study of blood T cells in healthy people across ages. Combining a sample-barcoded 5' primer with a J-beta primer mix, a second PCR ran for about 7 to 12 cycles. Each cDNA molecule was tagged by a template-switch adaptor that had 12 random nucleotides. TCRdb redid the calling of the 5' RACE reads with MiXCR, one entry per CDR3 protein. The repertoire holds around 1,000,000 distinct CDR3 sequences, with under 30% as singletons. Total RNA, at least 5.5 micrograms per sample, came from PBMCs. CDR1 is DFQATT, CDR2 SNEGSKA, per germline (reference sequence). The CDR3 consists of 14 residues. Concerning this clonotype: The junction and the germline gene differ at one end; a read error may be behind it.

Another study also made use of these data, one on T cells of mothers and their children.

Sequenced material: blood. The J gene is TRBJ1-1, the V gene TRBV20-1; D may be TRBD1 (5 bases). The clonotype comes from a girl aged 2-10 years in good health. CDR3 amino acids: CSTRGVGRGTEAFF. The CDR3 coding sequence is TGCAGTACTAGAGGGGTAGGGCGGGGGACTGAAGCTTTCTTT.